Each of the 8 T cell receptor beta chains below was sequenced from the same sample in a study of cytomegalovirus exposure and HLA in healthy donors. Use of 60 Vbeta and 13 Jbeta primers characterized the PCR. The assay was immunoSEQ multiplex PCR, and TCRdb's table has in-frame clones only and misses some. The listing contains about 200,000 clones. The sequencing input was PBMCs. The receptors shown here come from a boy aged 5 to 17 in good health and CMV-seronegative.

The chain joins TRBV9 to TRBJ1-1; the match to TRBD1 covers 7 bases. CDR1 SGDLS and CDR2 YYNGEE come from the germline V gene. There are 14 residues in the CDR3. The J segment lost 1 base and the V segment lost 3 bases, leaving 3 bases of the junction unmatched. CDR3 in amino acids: CASSDGQENTEAFF. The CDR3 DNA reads TGTGCCAGCAGCGATGGACAGGAGAACACTGAAGCTTTCTTT.

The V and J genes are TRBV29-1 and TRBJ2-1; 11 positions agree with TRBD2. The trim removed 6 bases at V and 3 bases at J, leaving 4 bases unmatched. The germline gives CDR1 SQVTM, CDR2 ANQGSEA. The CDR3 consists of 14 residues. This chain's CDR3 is CSVVAGGNYNEQFF. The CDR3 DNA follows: TGCAGCGTCGTAGCGGGGGGGAACTACAATGAGCAGTTCTTC.

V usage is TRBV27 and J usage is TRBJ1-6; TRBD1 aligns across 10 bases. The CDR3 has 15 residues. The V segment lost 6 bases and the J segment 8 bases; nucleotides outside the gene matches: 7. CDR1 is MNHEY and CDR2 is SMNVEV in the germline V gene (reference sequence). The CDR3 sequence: CASSATGGIDSPLHF. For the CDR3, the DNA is TGTGCCAGCAGCGCGACAGGGGGCATCGATTCACCCCTCCACTTT.

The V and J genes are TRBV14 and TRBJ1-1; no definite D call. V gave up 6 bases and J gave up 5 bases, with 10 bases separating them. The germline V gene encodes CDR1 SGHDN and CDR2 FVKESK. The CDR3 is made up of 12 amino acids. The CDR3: CASRRGWTEAFF. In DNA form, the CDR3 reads TGTGCCAGCAGGCGGGGATGGACTGAAGCTTTCTTT.

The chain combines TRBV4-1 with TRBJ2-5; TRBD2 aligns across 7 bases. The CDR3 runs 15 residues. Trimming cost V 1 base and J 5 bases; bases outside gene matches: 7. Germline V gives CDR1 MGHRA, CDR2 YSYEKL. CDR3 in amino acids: CASSQGSGREETQYF. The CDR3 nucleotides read TGCGCCAGCAGCCAAGGTTCAGGGCGGGAGGAGACCCAGTACTTC.

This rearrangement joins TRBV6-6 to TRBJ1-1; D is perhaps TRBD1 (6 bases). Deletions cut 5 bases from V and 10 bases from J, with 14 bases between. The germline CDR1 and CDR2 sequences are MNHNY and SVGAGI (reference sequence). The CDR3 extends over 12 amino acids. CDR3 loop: CASSPGQLGAFF. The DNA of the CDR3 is TGTGCCAGCAGTCCAGGACAGCTAGGAGCTTTCTTT.

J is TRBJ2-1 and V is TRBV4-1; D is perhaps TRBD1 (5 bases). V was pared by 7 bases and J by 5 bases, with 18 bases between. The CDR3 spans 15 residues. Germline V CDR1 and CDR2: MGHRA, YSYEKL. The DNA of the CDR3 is TGCGCCAGCAATATCGGCCAGGGTTTGCACAATGAGCAGTTCTTC. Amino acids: CASNIGQGLHNEQFF.

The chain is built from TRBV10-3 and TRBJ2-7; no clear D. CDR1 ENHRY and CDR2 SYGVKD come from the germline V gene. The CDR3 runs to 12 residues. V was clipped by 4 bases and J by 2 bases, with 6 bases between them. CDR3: CAISAEAYEQYF. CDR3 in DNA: TGTGCCATCAGTGCAGAGGCCTACGAGCAGTACTTC.